A single sample gave rise to the 30 T cell receptor beta chains below, sequenced in a study of T cells in Graves' hyperthyroidism and ophthalmopathy. TCR beta CDR3 regions were amplified from RNA. Using the HTBI primer set, a first-round RT-PCR was run on the TCR CDR3. TCRdb recomputed calls from the multiplex PCR reads with MiXCR, one row per CDR3 protein. The data show around 490,000 distinct CDR3 sequences, nearly 20% seen once. Sequencing was done on a sample of blood. All receptors come from a man aged 40-49 years with Graves' ophthalmopathy.

This clonotype was seen repeatedly, ten times or more. This chain joins TRBV30 and TRBJ1-6; no reliable D call. The CDR3 sequence is 14 residues long. Trimming took 1 base from V and 7 from J, leaving 11 bases between them. The germline gives CDR1 GTSNPN, CDR2 SVGIG (reference sequence). The CDR3: CAWSGGLPNSPLHF. CDR3 nucleotide sequence: TGTGCCTGGAGTGGAGGCCTACCCAATTCACCCCTCCACTTT.

The rearrangement links TRBV9 to TRBJ2-7, with 8 nucleotides matching TRBD1. The junction had 9 bases not matched to a gene; V was cut back by 5 bases and J by 2 bases. Germline V gives CDR1 SGDLS, CDR2 YYNGEE. The CDR3 is made up of 15 amino acids. CDR3 in amino acids: CASSPGQGRAYEQYF. CDR3 in DNA: TGTGCCAGCAGTCCTGGACAGGGAAGGGCCTACGAGCAGTACTTC.

This chain links TRBV19 with TRBJ2-7; no reliable D call. The length of the CDR3 is 13 residues. The germline gives CDR1 LNHDA, CDR2 SQIVND (reference sequence). Trimming removed 6 bases from V and 3 bases from J, with 12 bases in between. The DNA of the CDR3 is TGTGCCAGTAGCCGACAAGCCTTCTACGAGCAGTACTTC. Translating gives CASSRQAFYEQYF.

V gene TRBV15 combines with J gene TRBJ2-7, with 8 positions matching TRBD1. The CDR3 loop spans 15 amino acids. V shed 3 bases and J 7 bases; nucleotides not matched to a gene: 11. Per germline, CDR1 LNHNV and CDR2 YYDKDF (reference sequence). CDR3 sequence: CATSSGGQGLGEQYF. CDR3 bases: TGTGCCACCAGCAGTGGAGGACAGGGACTTGGTGAGCAGTACTTC.

This clonotype was seen a handful of times. V and J are TRBV20-1 and TRBJ2-3; 15 bases are a match to TRBD2. After removal of 3 bases from V and 2 bases from J, the junction contained 6 bases not matched to a gene. The CDR3 contains 17 residues. CDR1 is DFQATT and CDR2 is SNEGSKA in the germline V gene (reference sequence). The CDR3 DNA is TGCAGTGCTAGCAGGACTAGCGGGGGGGGAATCACAGATACGCAGTATTTT. This translates into CSASRTSGGGITDTQYF.

There are a few counts of this clonotype. The chain recombines TRBV11-1 with TRBJ1-1, with D unclear. Germline V gives CDR1 SGHAT, CDR2 FQDESV (reference sequence). The CDR3 consists of 14 residues. V lost 2 bases and J 2 bases, leaving 9 bases between the germline ends. The CDR3 DNA follows: TGTGCCAGCAGCTTATTGTCGGTAAACACTGAAGCTTTCTTT. It codes for CASSLLSVNTEAFF. Full variable domain (remainder filled in from reference TRBV11-1 and TRBJ1-1): EAEVAQSPRYKITEKSQAVAFWCDPISGHATLYWYRQILGQGPELLVQFQDESVVDDSQLPKDRFSAERLKGVDSTLKIQPAELGDSAMYLCASSLLSVNTEAFFGQGTRLTVV.

Ten or more counts support this clonotype. The V and J genes are TRBV11-2 and TRBJ2-3; perhaps TRBD2 as D (6 bases). The germline gives CDR1 SGHAT, CDR2 FQNNGV. Trimming removed 0 bases from V and 10 bases from J, with 17 bases in between. The CDR3 runs to 15 residues. In DNA, the CDR3 is TGTGCCAGCAGCTTAGATGGCGCGACTAGGAGGGCGCAGTATTTT. Translating it yields CASSLDGATRRAQYF.

This clonotype was recorded at least ten times. The chain combines TRBV20-1 with TRBJ1-5; no clear D. V was shortened by 0 bases and J by 5 bases, with 8 bases between the two germline ends. The CDR3 has 13 residues. CDR1 and CDR2 from the germline V gene are DFQATT and SNEGSKA (reference sequence). CDR3 nucleotide sequence: TGCAGTGCTAGAGAAGAGAACGATCAGCCCCAGCATTTT. It codes for CSAREENDQPQHF.

The CDR3 sequence is CASSYSGDRTYEQYF. CDR3 DNA sequence: TGTGCCAGCAGTTACTCGGGGGACCGAACCTACGAGCAGTACTTC. This chain uses TRBV6-6 with TRBJ2-7; the D gene could be TRBD1 or TRBD2 (5 bases each). Between the trimmed V and J ends, which lost 0 bases and 2 bases, there was a span of 11 bases. CDR1 and CDR2 (germline): MNHNY, SVGAGI (reference sequence). This CDR3 has 15 amino acids.

The chain links TRBV19 to TRBJ1-5; 8 bases map to TRBD1. Germline V gives CDR1 LNHDA, CDR2 SQIVND (reference sequence). V trimming: 5 bases; J trimming: 0 bases; junction bases outside the gene matches: 15. This CDR3 region has 19 residues. The CDR3 nucleotides are TGTGCCAGTAGTGCTCCCGGGACAGGAGCGCTTTATAGCAATCAGCCCCAGCATTTT. This codes for CASSAPGTGALYSNQPQHF.

This clonotype was seen a few times. Here the CDR3 DNA reads TGCAGTGCTAGTCGAGGGGGCTACGAGCAGTACTTC. The encoded protein is CSASRGGYEQYF. The chain employs TRBV20-1 and TRBJ2-7; a possible D gene is TRBD1 (6 bases). Germline CDR1 DFQATT, CDR2 SNEGSKA (reference sequence). Deletions cut 3 bases from V and 3 bases from J, with 9 bases between. CDR3 length: 12 amino acids.

The chain has TRBV7-2 and TRBJ2-3; 11 bases align to TRBD1. The V gene end was trimmed by 0 bases and the J gene end by 4 bases; junction bases not matched to a gene: 6. From germline, CDR1 is SGHTA and CDR2 FQGNSA. The CDR3 consists of 17 residues. The CDR3 spells CASSLAPGTGGADTQYF. The CDR3 nucleotides are TGTGCCAGCAGCTTAGCCCCCGGGACAGGGGGAGCAGATACGCAGTATTTT.

This clonotype was found a few times. The rearrangement links TRBV29-1 to TRBJ2-3, with TRBD1 matching over 9 bases. The ends lost 4 bases at V and 5 bases at J; junction bases unmatched: 7. CDR3 length equals 14 residues. Per the germline V gene, CDR1 is SQVTM and CDR2 is ANQGSEA. Here the CDR3 DNA reads TGCAGCGTTGCCCGGACAGGGGTGGAAGATACGCAGTATTTT. Translating it yields CSVARTGVEDTQYF.

This chain uses TRBV20-1 with TRBJ2-7; D is perhaps TRBD2 (5 bases). The CDR3 spans 13 residues. Germline V gene data show CDR1 as DFQATT and CDR2 as SNEGSKA (reference sequence). The V end was cut by 5 bases, the J end by 1 base, with 12 bases between. The CDR3 coding sequence is TGCAGTGCTTGGACTGAGGCTTCCTACGAGCAGTACTTC. Translation gives CSAWTEASYEQYF.

This clonotype was detected many times. The rearrangement links TRBV6-6 to TRBJ2-3, with D tentatively TRBD1 (6 bases). Looked up from germline, CDR1 is MNHNY and CDR2 is SVGAGI (reference sequence). The CDR3 totals 14 residues. V lost 0 bases, J lost 4 bases, and 8 bases lay in between. Here the CDR3 DNA reads TGTGCCAGCAGTTACTCTGGACAGTCAGATACGCAGTATTTT. The encoded protein is CASSYSGQSDTQYF.

The rearrangement joins TRBV20-1 to TRBJ2-3; D possibly matches TRBD1 or TRBD2 (5 bases each). This CDR3 region has 13 residues. V lost 3 bases, J lost 0 bases, and 7 bases lay in between. CDR1 DFQATT and CDR2 SNEGSKA come from the germline V gene (reference sequence). The CDR3 reads CSASWGSTDTQYF. In DNA, the CDR3 is TGCAGTGCTAGTTGGGGGAGCACAGATACGCAGTATTTT.

Only a few counts were recorded for this clonotype. This chain links TRBV6-1 with TRBJ2-1; TRBD2 aligns across 12 bases. V was clipped by 7 bases and J by 3 bases; unmatched bases: 16. This CDR3 is built from 19 residues. Germline CDR1 MNHNS, CDR2 SASEGT. DNA for the CDR3: TGTGCCAGCACCCCAAGGGGTTCTAGCGGGGGGGATTACTACAATGAGCAGTTCTTC. Amino acids: CASTPRGSSGGDYYNEQFF.

This chain uses TRBV7-9 with TRBJ2-1; D is possibly TRBD2 (6 bases). V was cut by 5 bases and J by 4 bases, with 18 bases left in between. The CDR3 spans 16 residues. Germline CDR1 reads SEHNR; CDR2 reads FQNEAQ (reference sequence). The CDR3 sequence: CASSQIAAGPYNEQFF. The CDR3 DNA reads TGTGCCAGCAGCCAAATAGCAGCGGGCCCGTACAATGAGCAGTTCTTC.

This clonotype appeared many times. The V call is TRBV28, the J call TRBJ2-7; no reliable D call. Trimming removed 3 bases at V and 6 bases at J, with 12 bases between. Germline V CDR1 and CDR2: MDHEN, SYDVKM. The CDR3 covers 13 residues. The CDR3 DNA reads TGTGCCAGCAGTTTCGCATGGAGTTCCGAGCAGTACTTC. This sequence encodes CASSFAWSSEQYF.

At least ten counts were recorded for this clonotype. The chain is built from TRBV7-6 and TRBJ2-2; D is perhaps TRBD2 (6 bases). Germline V gene data show CDR1 as SGHVS and CDR2 as FNYEAQ. The length of the CDR3 is 16 residues. Trimming shortened V by 4 bases and J by 7 bases, and 19 bases separated the two germline ends. Here the CDR3 DNA reads TGTGCCAGCAGCTGGGGCCAAGCGGGTAGAGGCGGGGAGCTGTTTTTT. Encoded protein: CASSWGQAGRGGELFF.

The sample holds many counts of this clonotype. J is TRBJ1-1 and V is TRBV5-1; D is possibly TRBD1 (5 bases). V dropped 0 bases and J dropped 5 bases, with 8 bases sitting between them. Per germline, CDR1 SGHRS and CDR2 YFSETQ. The CDR3 is 13 residues long. This CDR3 reads CASSLEGRTEAFF. The CDR3 nucleotides are TGCGCCAGCAGCTTGGAGGGGAGGACTGAAGCTTTCTTT.

This clonotype was picked up many times. The rearrangement links TRBV27 to TRBJ1-5; a possible D gene is TRBD1 (6 bases). Germline CDR1 and CDR2: MNHEY and SMNVEV (reference sequence). V lost 5 bases and J 1 base, leaving 12 bases between the germline ends. The CDR3 covers 15 residues. CDR3 sequence (DNA): TGTGCCAGCAGTCCCCTCGGGGGCAGCAATCAGCCCCAGCATTTT. It specifies CASSPLGGSNQPQHF.

This clonotype has just a few counts. The V and J genes are TRBV19 and TRBJ1-2; D unresolved. Germline V gene data show CDR1 as LNHDA and CDR2 as SQIVND (reference sequence). The CDR3 runs 14 residues. V lost 1 base and J lost 2, with 8 bases in between. CDR3: CASSIGGENYGYTF. Written as DNA, the CDR3 is TGTGCCAGTAGTATAGGAGGCGAGAACTATGGCTACACCTTC.

The rearrangement joins TRBV3-1 to TRBJ2-7, with 8 bases fitting TRBD2. V was clipped by 0 bases and J by 2 bases; unmatched bases: 6. CDR1 is LGHDT, CDR2 YNNKEL, per germline (reference sequence). The CDR3 extends over 16 amino acids. Here the CDR3 DNA reads TGTGCCAGCAGCCAAGATGTAGCGGGGTGGGCCTACGAGCAGTACTTC. Translating it yields CASSQDVAGWAYEQYF.

At least ten counts were recorded for this clonotype. V is TRBV2 and J is TRBJ2-7, with no clear D. Deletions cut 7 bases from V and 8 bases from J, with 15 bases between. The CDR3 covers 12 residues. Germline assignment: CDR1 SNHLY and CDR2 FYNNEI. CDR3 nucleotide sequence: TGTGCCAGCAAGGAGTCCGGGTGGAAGCAGTACTTC. This translates into CASKESGWKQYF.

The V and J genes are TRBV5-1 and TRBJ2-7; 10 bases map to TRBD1. CDR3 length equals 14 residues. Germline V gene data show CDR1 as SGHRS and CDR2 as YFSETQ. Here the CDR3 DNA reads TGCGCTACTCATAAGGGACAGGGGTACGACGAGCAGTACTTC. Protein product: CATHKGQGYDEQYF.

The chain uses TRBV7-9 and TRBJ2-7, with a weak D call TRBD1 (6 bases). Trimming left V 7 bases short and J 5 bases short, with 12 bases between. The CDR3 is made up of 12 amino acids. Germline CDR1 reads SEHNR; CDR2 reads FQNEAQ (reference sequence). The CDR3 DNA follows: TGTGCCAGCACCTTTGGGGGCGACGAGCAGTACTTC. Translated: CASTFGGDEQYF.

This clonotype has ten or more counts. The rearrangement links TRBV20-1 to TRBJ2-1, with 12 bases lining up with TRBD2. CDR1 and CDR2 (germline): DFQATT, SNEGSKA (reference sequence). The CDR3 runs to 14 residues. V lost 3 bases to trimming and J lost 8 bases; unmatched junction nucleotides: 5. The CDR3 here is CSASGGLAGYEQFF. In DNA form, the CDR3 reads TGCAGTGCTAGCGGGGGACTAGCGGGCTATGAGCAGTTCTTC.

The chain carries TRBV19 and TRBJ2-7; D call uncertain. Germline loops: CDR1 LNHDA, CDR2 SQIVND (reference sequence). Trimming removed 7 bases at V and 2 bases at J, with 15 bases between. The CDR3 extends over 14 amino acids. Here the CDR3 DNA reads TGTGCCAGTACCTCAAGAGGACCCACCTACGAGCAGTACTTC. Amino acids: CASTSRGPTYEQYF.

This chain joins TRBV28 and TRBJ2-6, with 10 bases lining up with TRBD1. The CDR3 runs to 16 residues. Germline-derived CDR1 and CDR2 are MDHEN and SYDVKM. With V trimmed by 3 bases and J by 2 bases, 1 base remained unmatched. CDR3 bases: TGTGCCAGCAGTTTGGGGACAGGGGCTGGGGCCAACGTCCTGACTTTC. Encoded protein: CASSLGTGAGANVLTF.